This T cell receptor (beta chain) originates from a study of blood T cell repertoires in COVID-19. In the study overall: The origin of the acute and convalescent COVID-19 samples was the United States, Italy and Spain. Sources were T cells, B-cell-depleted T cells, or PBMCs; the material itself was cDNA or gDNA.

Looked up from germline, CDR1 is GTSNPN and CDR2 is SVGIG (reference sequence). The CDR3 runs 12 residues. The V gene lost 3 bases and the J gene lost 5 bases, with 10 bases spanning the gap. Study processing details: Amplification of reference gene primers provided the estimated nucleated cell counts. TCRdb's copy holds only in-frame clones and misses some; the assay was immunoSEQ multiplex PCR. The DNA gave D and trimming, while V, J and clone size come from that table. In the table there are approximately 89,000 clones, about 74% of which are singletons. The specimen was peripheral blood. This rearrangement joins TRBV30 to TRBJ2-5; weak D call: TRBD2 (5 bases). The TCR comes from a human donor in a cohort sampled during active COVID-19. The DNA for the CDR3 is TGTGCCTGGAGGACGGGAATCGAGACCCAGTACTTC. Protein product: CAWRTGIETQYF.